These T cell receptor beta chains were read from a single sample in a study of CD8 T cells in ankylosing spondylitis. TCRdb passed the 5' RACE reads through MiXCR, listing each CDR3 protein once. The sample has approximately 540,000 distinct CDR3 sequences, about 13% seen once; the top ten hold about 6.5%. The sequencing input was blood, either unsorted or a sorted T cell fraction (not recorded which). Receptors were obtained from a male donor with ankylosing spondylitis. Both conserved end residues are part of each CDR3. Fields, in order: CDR3 protein, CDR3 DNA, D gene, J gene, clone size, V gene. A D gene is named only where the DNA matches it firmly. Clone size is shown for a subset of rows, as once, few, many or a class of expanded clone.

CASSQLTSGTYNEQFF | TGTGCCAGCAGCCAATTGACTAGCGGAACCTACAATGAGCAGTTCTTC | TRBD2 | TRBJ2-1 | few | TRBV7-2
CASSLAVPGGLNTEAFF | TGCGCCAGCAGCTTGGCCGTTCCAGGGGGCTTGAACACTGAAGCTTTCTTT | TRBD1 | TRBJ1-1 | - | TRBV5-1
CASSFQVGGGNEQFF | TGTGCCAGCAGTTTCCAAGTGGGAGGTGGGAATGAGCAGTTCTTC | - | TRBJ2-1 | many | TRBV12-3/TRBV12-4
CASRRGPGTGELFF | TGTGCCTCCAGGAGGGGGCCGGGCACCGGGGAGCTGTTTTTT | - | TRBJ2-2 | - | TRBV3-1
CASSYRNQPQHF | TGTGCCAGCAGTTACCGTAATCAGCCCCAGCATTTT | - | TRBJ1-5 | many | TRBV6-2/TRBV6-3
CASSLGTTMGYTF | TGTGCCAGCAGCCTCGGGACAACAATGGGCTACACCTTC | - | TRBJ1-2 | few | TRBV7-2
CASSLDRQGKTGANVLTF | TGTGCCAGCAGCTTAGACCGACAGGGTAAAACTGGGGCCAACGTCCTGACTTTC | TRBD1 | TRBJ2-6 | - | TRBV11-1
CASSLVGRGGTEAFF | TGTGCCAGCAGCTTGGTGGGGCGAGGGGGCACTGAAGCTTTCTTT | - | TRBJ1-1 | - | TRBV5-4
CASSPRTGRTGELFF | TGTGCCAGCAGTCCGCGGACAGGGCGCACCGGGGAGCTGTTTTTT | TRBD1 | TRBJ2-2 | many | TRBV12-3/TRBV12-4
CSANPRTSGTLRSPDTQYF | TGCAGTGCTAACCCTAGGACTAGCGGGACCCTCCGTTCGCCAGATACGCAGTATTTT | TRBD2 | TRBJ2-3 | many | TRBV20-1
CASNQGNSYEQYF | TGTGCCAGCAACCAGGGGAATTCCTACGAGCAGTACTTC | - | TRBJ2-7 | - | TRBV6-2/TRBV6-3
CATARRTYNEQFF | TGTGCCACTGCTAGGAGAACTTACAATGAGCAGTTCTTC | - | TRBJ2-1 | - | TRBV24-1
CASSQGGALMNTEAFF | TGTGCCAGCAGCCAAGGGGGGGCGTTAATGAACACTGAAGCTTTCTTT | - | TRBJ1-1 | few | TRBV12-3/TRBV12-4
CSARDESGSSYEQYF | TGCAGTGCTAGAGATGAGTCGGGAAGCTCCTACGAGCAGTACTTC | - | TRBJ2-7 | few | TRBV20-1
CASSPGQGNVLGEQFF | TGTGCCAGCAGTCCCGGACAGGGAAATGTTCTCGGTGAGCAGTTCTTC | TRBD1 | TRBJ2-1 | - | TRBV27
CAGSTNEQFF | TGTGCCGGGTCGACCAATGAGCAGTTCTTC | - | TRBJ2-1 | few | TRBV2
CASMKGVNSNQPQHF | TGTGCCAGCATGAAAGGGGTAAATAGCAATCAGCCCCAGCATTTT | - | TRBJ1-5 | few | TRBV6-1
CASSQGQVYEKLFF | TGTGCCAGCAGCCAAGGGCAGGTGTATGAAAAACTGTTTTTT | - | TRBJ1-4 | few | TRBV4-2
CSVVTSGASEQFF | TGCAGCGTTGTGACTAGCGGGGCGAGTGAGCAGTTCTTC | TRBD2 | TRBJ2-1 | - | TRBV29-1
CASSLQGSIEAFF | TGTGCCAGCAGCCTACAGGGCTCAATTGAAGCTTTCTTT | - | TRBJ1-1 | - | TRBV3-1
CASTREGLSSGANVLTF | TGCGCCAGCACTAGGGAGGGGTTATCCTCTGGGGCCAACGTCCTGACTTTC | TRBD2 | TRBJ2-6 | few | TRBV5-1
CASSPWRTTYNEQFF | TGTGCCAGCAGCCCCTGGCGGACTACCTACAATGAGCAGTTCTTC | - | TRBJ2-1 | once | TRBV11-2
CASSLADTSGIQETQYF | TGCGCCAGCAGCTTGGCTGATACTAGCGGGATTCAAGAGACCCAGTACTTC | TRBD2 | TRBJ2-5 | many | TRBV5-1
CASSQDWRETQYF | TGTGCCAGCAGCCAAGATTGGCGGGAGACCCAGTACTTC | - | TRBJ2-5 | few | TRBV3-1
CASSEIGTNGVGYTF | TGTGCCAGCAGTGAAATTGGGACAAACGGAGTCGGCTACACCTTC | - | TRBJ1-2 | many | TRBV2
CASSKPPGQGNQPQHF | TGTGCCAGTAGTAAGCCACCCGGACAGGGGAATCAGCCCCAGCATTTT | TRBD1 | TRBJ1-5 | - | TRBV19
CSANKGTSLRNEQFF | TGCAGTGCCAATAAAGGGACTAGCCTGAGGAATGAGCAGTTCTTC | TRBD2 | TRBJ2-1 | few | TRBV20-1
CASSLAQVYNEQFF | TGTGCCAGCAGCTTAGCACAGGTATACAATGAGCAGTTCTTC | - | TRBJ2-1 | few | TRBV11-3
CATSTWEEDTQYF | TGTGCCACCAGTACTTGGGAGGAGGATACGCAGTATTTT | - | TRBJ2-3 | - | TRBV24-1
CASSQRDSSYEQYF | TGTGCCAGCAGCCAACGGGACTCCTCCTACGAGCAGTACTTC | - | TRBJ2-7 | - | TRBV3-1